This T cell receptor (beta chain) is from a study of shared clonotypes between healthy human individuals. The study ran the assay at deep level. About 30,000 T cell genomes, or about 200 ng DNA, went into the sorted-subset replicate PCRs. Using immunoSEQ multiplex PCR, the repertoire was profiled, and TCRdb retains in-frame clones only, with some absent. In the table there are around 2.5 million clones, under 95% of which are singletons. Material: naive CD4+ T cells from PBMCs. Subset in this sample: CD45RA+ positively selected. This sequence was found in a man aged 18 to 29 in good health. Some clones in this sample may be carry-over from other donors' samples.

The CDR3 DNA reads TGCGCCAGCAGCCAACGGACAACCCCCCTTGCAGATACGCAGTATTTT. Protein: CASSQRTTPLADTQYF. This chain links TRBV5-1 with TRBJ2-3, with D possibly being TRBD1 (5 bases). CDR1 is SGHRS, CDR2 YFSETQ, per germline. V was trimmed by 4 bases and J by 4 bases, leaving 19 bases between them. CDR3 length: 16 residues. The entire variable domain, with the rest obtained from reference TRBV5-1 and TRBJ2-3, is as follows: KAGVTQTPRYLIKTRGQQVTLSCSPISGHRSVSWYQQTPGQGLQFLFEYFSETQRNKGNFPGRFSGRQFSNSRSEMNVSTLELGDSALYLCASSQRTTPLADTQYFGPGTRLTVL.